The present TCR beta chain was sequenced within a study of beta chain features in type 1 diabetes. Turning to the study itself: Cell yields, age and gender were similar between patients and healthy donors. All of the samples together had approximately 100,000,000 sorted cells examined. Study-wide findings and caveats: Type 1 diabetes patients had TCRB CDR3s that were shorter (moderately but significantly so) in all four CD4+ subsets.

The entirety of the isolated RNA underwent reverse transcription, so expressed TCRB transcripts were sequenced. Assay: immunoSEQ multiplex PCR; the TCRdb copy retains only in-frame clones and omits some. The data contain tens of thousands of clones, 40% to 65% of them singletons. From germline, CDR1 is SEHNR and CDR2 FQNEAQ (reference sequence). The CDR3 length is 14 residues. The V and J ends lost 5 bases and 1 base respectively, with 11 bases between them. On this clone: Its specificity is not known.

This receptor was identified in a woman aged 40 to 55 with type 1 diabetes. Sequencing used Tregs from blood. The V and J genes are TRBV7-9 and TRBJ1-1; D is possibly TRBD1 (6 bases). The CDR3 protein is CASSSRGSNTEAFF. CDR3 bases: TGTGCCAGCAGCAGCAGGGGATCGAACACTGAAGCTTTCTTT.